The entry below gives a single T cell receptor beta chain sequence along with its context. The assay was immunoSEQ multiplex PCR, and TCRdb's table has in-frame clones only and misses some. The sample records about 320,000 clones, 88% being singletons. The length of the CDR3 is 12 residues. The germline CDR1 and CDR2 sequences are MGHRA and YSYEKL. V lost 1 base, J lost 15 bases, and 13 bases lay in between. The data stem from a study of blood T cell repertoires in COVID-19. On the study more broadly: Samples representing acute and convalescent COVID-19 were sourced from the United States, Italy and Spain.

The sample consisted of peripheral blood. The chain uses TRBV4-1 and TRBJ2-1; D perhaps matches TRBD1 (6 bases). The TCR originated in a woman aged 25 to 39 with COVID-19, enrolled during active disease. The chain's CDR3 is CASSQGGPRGFF. The CDR3 region has the DNA TGCGCCAGCAGCCAAGGGGGGCCCAGGGGGTTCTTC.